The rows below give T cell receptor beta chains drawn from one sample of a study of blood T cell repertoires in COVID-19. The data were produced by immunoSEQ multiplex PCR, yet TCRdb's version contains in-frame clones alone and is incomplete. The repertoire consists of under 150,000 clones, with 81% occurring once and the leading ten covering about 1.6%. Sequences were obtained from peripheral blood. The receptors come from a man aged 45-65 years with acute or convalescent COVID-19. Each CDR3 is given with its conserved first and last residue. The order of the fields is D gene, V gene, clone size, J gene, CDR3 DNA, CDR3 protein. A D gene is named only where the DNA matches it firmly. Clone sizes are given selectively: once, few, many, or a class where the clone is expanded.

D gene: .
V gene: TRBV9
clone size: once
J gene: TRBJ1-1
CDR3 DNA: TGTGCCAGCAGCGTGGGACTGCTGAACACTGAAGCTTTCTTT
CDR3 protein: CASSVGLLNTEAFF

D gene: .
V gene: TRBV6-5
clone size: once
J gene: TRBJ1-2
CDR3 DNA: TGTGCCAGCAGTTTCCTGACACCCAATACTAACTATGGCTACACCTTC
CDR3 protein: CASSFLTPNTNYGYTF

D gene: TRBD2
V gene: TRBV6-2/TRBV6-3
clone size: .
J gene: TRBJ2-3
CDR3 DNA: TGTGCCAGCAGCAGCATTAGCGGGGGGGCCTGGACAGATACGCAGTATTTT
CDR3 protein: CASSSISGGAWTDTQYF

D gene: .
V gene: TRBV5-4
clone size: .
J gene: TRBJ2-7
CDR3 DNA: TGTGCCAGCAGCTTGGCCGGCACGACTGATGAGTACTTC
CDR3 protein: CASSLAGTTDEYF

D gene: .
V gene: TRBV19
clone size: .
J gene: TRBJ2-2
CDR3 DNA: TGTGCCAGTAGTGCTGACAGGATCGCGAACACCGGGGAGCTGTTTTTT
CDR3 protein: CASSADRIANTGELFF

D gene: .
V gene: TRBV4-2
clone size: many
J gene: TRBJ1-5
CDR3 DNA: TGTGCCAGCAGCCAAGATTTAGGGGGTAATCAGCCCCAGCATTTT
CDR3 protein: CASSQDLGGNQPQHF

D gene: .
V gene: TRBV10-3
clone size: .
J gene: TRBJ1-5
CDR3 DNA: TGTGCCATCAGTGAGTCGGCACGTAATCAGCCCCAGCATTTT
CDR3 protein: CAISESARNQPQHF

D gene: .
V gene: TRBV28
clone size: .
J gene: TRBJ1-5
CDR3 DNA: TGTGCCAGCAGTTACAGGTTTAGCAATCAGCCCCAGCATTTT
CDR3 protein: CASSYRFSNQPQHF

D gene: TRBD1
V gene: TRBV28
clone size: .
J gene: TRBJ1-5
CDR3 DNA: TGTGCCAGCAGAAACGGACAGGTCGGGCAGCCCCAGCATTTT
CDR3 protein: CASRNGQVGQPQHF

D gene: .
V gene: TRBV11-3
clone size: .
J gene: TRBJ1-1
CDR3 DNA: TGTGCCAGCAGCCCATATCTGCCAGGCACTGAAGCTTTCTTT
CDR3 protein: CASSPYLPGTEAFF

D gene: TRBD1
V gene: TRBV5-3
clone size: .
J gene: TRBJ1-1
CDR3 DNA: TGTGCCGTCCGAACGTCCGGGACAGGGGGCACTGAAGCTTTCTTT
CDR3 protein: CAVRTSGTGGTEAFF

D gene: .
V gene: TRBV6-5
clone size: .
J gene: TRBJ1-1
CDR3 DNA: TGTGCCAGCAGTTACTCTTTCAGGGGTGGCACTGAAGCTTTCTTT
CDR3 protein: CASSYSFRGGTEAFF

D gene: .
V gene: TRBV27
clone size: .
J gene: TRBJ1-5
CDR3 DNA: TGTGCCAGCAGTTTCGGCAGGGGAAGCAATCAGCCCCAGCATTTT
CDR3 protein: CASSFGRGSNQPQHF

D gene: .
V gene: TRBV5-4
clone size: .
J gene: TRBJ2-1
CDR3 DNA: TGTGCCAGCAGCTCCGGGGGAGGTGAGCAGTTCTTC
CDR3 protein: CASSSGGGEQFF

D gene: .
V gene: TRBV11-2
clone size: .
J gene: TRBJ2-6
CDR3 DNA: TGTGCCAGCAGCTTAGGCCGCGCGGGGGCCCCTCTCGGGGCCAACGTCCTGACTTTC
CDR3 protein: CASSLGRAGAPLGANVLTF

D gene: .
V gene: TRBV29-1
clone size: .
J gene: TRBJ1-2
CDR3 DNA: TGCAGCGTTGTCGGCGCAGGATCCTATGGCTACACCTTC
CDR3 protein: CSVVGAGSYGYTF

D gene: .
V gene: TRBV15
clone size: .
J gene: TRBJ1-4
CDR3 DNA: TGTGCCACCAGCAGCCCCCTTAGGGGCACTAATGAAAAACTGTTTTTT
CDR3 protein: CATSSPLRGTNEKLFF

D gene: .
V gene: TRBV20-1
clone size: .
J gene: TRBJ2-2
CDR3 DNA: TGCAGTGCTAGTCCAGGCCAGAACACCGGGGAGCTGTTTTTT
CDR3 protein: CSASPGQNTGELFF

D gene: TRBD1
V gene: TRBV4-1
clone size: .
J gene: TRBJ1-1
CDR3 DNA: TGCGCCAGCAGCCAAGTGGACAGGATGGGCACTGAAGCTTTCTTT
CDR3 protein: CASSQVDRMGTEAFF

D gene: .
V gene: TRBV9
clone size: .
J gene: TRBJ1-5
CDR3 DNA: TGTGCCAGCAGCGTAGATGCAAGCTCGGGACAGCCCCAGCATTTT
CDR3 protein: CASSVDASSGQPQHF

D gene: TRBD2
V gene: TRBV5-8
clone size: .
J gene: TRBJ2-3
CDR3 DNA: TGTGCCAGCAGCTCGCGAGCGGGGGGCACAGATACGCAGTATTTT
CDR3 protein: CASSSRAGGTDTQYF

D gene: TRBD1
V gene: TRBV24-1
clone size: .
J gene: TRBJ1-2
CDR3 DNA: TGTGCCACCAGTGCTGACAGGGCTGGCTACACCTTC
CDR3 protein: CATSADRAGYTF

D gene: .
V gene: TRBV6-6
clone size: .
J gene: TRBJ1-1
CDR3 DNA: TGTGCCAGCAGTTACTCGGAGGGTCTCTCTGAAGCTTTCTTT
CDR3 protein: CASSYSEGLSEAFF

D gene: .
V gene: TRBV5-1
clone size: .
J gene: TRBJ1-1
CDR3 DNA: TGCGCCAGCAGCTACAGTCAGGGAATTGGGACTGAAGCTTTCTTT
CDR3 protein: CASSYSQGIGTEAFF

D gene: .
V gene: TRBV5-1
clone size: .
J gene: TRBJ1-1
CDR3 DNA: TGCGCCAGCAGCTTGCAATCAGGGGCAGGGACTGAAGCTTTCTTT
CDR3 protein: CASSLQSGAGTEAFF

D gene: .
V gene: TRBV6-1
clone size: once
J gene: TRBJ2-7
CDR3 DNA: TGTGCCAGCAGTGAAGGGGACAAGACCTACGAGCAGTACTTC
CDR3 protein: CASSEGDKTYEQYF

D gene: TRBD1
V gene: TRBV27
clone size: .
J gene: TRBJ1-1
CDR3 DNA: TGTGCCAGCAGTCCCCGACAGGGGAGCTACACTGAAGCTTTCTTT
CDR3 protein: CASSPRQGSYTEAFF

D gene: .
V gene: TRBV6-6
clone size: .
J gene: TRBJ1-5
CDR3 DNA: TGTGCCAGCACTAACTGGGGAGAGTCCGGCAATCAGCCCCAGCATTTT
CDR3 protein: CASTNWGESGNQPQHF

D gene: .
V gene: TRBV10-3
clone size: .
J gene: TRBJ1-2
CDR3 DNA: TGTGCCATCAGTGAGTCTGGCCTCTATGGCTACACCTTC
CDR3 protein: CAISESGLYGYTF

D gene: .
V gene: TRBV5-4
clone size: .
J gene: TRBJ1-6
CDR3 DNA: TGTGCCAGCAGCTTCGCAGGGGACGGTAATTCACCCCTCCACTTT
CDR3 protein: CASSFAGDGNSPLHF

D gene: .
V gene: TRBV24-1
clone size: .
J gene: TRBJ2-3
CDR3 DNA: TGTGCCACCAGTGTCAGGGGAGGCACAGATACGCAGTATTTT
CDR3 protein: CATSVRGGTDTQYF

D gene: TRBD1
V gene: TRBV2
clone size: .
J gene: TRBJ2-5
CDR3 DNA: TGTGCCAGCAGAATTGGGACAGATTACCAAGAGACCCAGTACTTC
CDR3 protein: CASRIGTDYQETQYF

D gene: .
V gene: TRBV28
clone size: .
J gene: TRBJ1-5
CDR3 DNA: TGTGCCAGCAGTTTAAGGGGGATTCAGCCCCAGCATTTT
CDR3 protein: CASSLRGIQPQHF

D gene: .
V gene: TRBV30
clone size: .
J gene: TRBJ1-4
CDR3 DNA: TGTGCCTGGACTAGGCGGGATGAAAAACTGTTTTTT
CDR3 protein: CAWTRRDEKLFF

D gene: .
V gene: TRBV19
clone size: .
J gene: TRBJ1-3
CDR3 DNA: TGTGCCAGTAGTAAAACAAGAAGCTCTGGAAACACCATATATTTT
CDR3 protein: CASSKTRSSGNTIYF

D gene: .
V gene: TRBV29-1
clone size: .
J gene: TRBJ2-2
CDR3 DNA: TGCAGCGCCGGACAGCCGACGAACACCGGGGAGCTGTTTTTT
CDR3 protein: CSAGQPTNTGELFF

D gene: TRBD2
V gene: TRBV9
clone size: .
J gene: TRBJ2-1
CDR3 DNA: TGTGCCAGCAGTAGCGGGGGGGCCATCCATGAGCAGTTCTTC
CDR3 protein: CASSSGGAIHEQFF

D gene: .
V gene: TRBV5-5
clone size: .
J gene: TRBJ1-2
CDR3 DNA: TGTGCCAGCAGCTTACTCGGGACTCCGGGGATCGCCACTAACTATGGCTACACCTTC
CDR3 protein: CASSLLGTPGIATNYGYTF

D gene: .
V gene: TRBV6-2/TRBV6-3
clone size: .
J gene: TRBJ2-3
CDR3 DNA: TGTGCCAGCAGTTATAGGAGATTCACAGATACGCAGTATTTT
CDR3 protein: CASSYRRFTDTQYF

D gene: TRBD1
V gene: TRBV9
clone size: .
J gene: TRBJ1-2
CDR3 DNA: TGTGCCAGCAGCCCGCCCGGAGGGGACAGGAACTATGGCTACACCTTC
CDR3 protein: CASSPPGGDRNYGYTF

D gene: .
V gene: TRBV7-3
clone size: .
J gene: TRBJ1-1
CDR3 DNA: TGTGCCAGCAGATCCAGGGCTGACACTGAAGCTTTCTTT
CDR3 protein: CASRSRADTEAFF

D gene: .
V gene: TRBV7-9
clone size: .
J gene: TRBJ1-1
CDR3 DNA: TGTGCCACCAACGACCTGGGGGCTCAGAACACTGAAGCTTTCTTT
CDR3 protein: CATNDLGAQNTEAFF

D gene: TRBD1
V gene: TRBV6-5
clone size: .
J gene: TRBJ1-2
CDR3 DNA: TGTGCCAGCAGTCTGACAGGGACTGGAGGCTACACCTTC
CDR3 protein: CASSLTGTGGYTF

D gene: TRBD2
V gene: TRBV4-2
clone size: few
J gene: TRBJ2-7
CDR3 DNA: TGTGCCAGCAGCCACTTAGGGGAGGGGCTCTACGAGCAGTACTTC
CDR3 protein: CASSHLGEGLYEQYF

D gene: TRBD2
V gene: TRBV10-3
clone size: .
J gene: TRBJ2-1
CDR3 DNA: TGTGCCATCAGTGAGCCCGGGGAGGGACGGGACAATGAGCAGTTCTTC
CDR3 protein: CAISEPGEGRDNEQFF

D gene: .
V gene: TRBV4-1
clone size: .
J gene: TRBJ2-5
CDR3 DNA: TGCGCCAGCAGCCAAGGATACAGCACGCAAGAGACCCAGTACTTC
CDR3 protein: CASSQGYSTQETQYF